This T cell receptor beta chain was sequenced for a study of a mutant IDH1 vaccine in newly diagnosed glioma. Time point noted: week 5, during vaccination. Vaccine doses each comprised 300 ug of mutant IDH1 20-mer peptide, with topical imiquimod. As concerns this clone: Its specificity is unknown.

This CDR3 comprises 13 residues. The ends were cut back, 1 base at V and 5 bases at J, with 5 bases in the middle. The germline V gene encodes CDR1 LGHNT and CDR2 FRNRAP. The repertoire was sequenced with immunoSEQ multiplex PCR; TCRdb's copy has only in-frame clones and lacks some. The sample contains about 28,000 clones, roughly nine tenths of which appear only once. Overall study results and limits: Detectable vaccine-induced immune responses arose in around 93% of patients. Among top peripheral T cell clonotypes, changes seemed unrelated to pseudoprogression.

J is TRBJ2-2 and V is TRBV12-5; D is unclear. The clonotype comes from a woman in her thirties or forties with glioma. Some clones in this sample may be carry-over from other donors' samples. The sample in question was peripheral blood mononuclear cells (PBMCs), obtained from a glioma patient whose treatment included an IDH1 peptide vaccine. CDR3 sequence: CASGLAETGELFF. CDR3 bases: TGTGCTAGTGGTTTGGCTGAAACCGGGGAGCTGTTTTTT.